Below, 21 T cell receptor beta chains from the same sample are listed, as sequenced in a study of a mutant IDH1 vaccine in newly diagnosed glioma. Some clones are missing from TCRdb's copy, which holds only in-frame ones; the method was immunoSEQ multiplex PCR. The sample lists approximately 70,000 clones, 70% to 80% occurring once. The time point: baseline, week 1 (first vaccination visit). Treatment meaning: pre-vaccination baseline after standard-of-care therapy. The sample was PBMCs, taken from a glioma patient treated with radiotherapy, temozolomide or both. These receptors all stem from a man over 45 with glioma.

This chain links TRBV6-5 with TRBJ1-3; weak D call: TRBD1 (6 bases). Trimming took 6 bases from V and 0 from J, leaving 6 bases between them. Per germline, CDR1 MNHEY and CDR2 SVGAGI. The CDR3 has 13 residues. The chain's CDR3 is CASRDSSGNTIYF. CDR3 coding DNA: TGTGCCAGCAGGGACAGCTCTGGAAACACCATATATTTT.

V is TRBV6-5 and J is TRBJ1-1, with D perhaps matching TRBD1 (5 bases). The V end lost 4 bases, the J end lost 3 bases, and 9 bases lay between the germline ends. The CDR3 is made up of 13 amino acids. CDR1 and CDR2 from the germline V gene are MNHEY and SVGAGI. CDR3 in DNA: TGTGCCAGCAGTTTAAAGGGGTACACTGAAGCTTTCTTT. Amino acid sequence: CASSLKGYTEAFF.

This clone was seen a few times. The chain is built from TRBV2 and TRBJ2-2; D unresolved. Germline assignment: CDR1 SNHLY and CDR2 FYNNEI. Between the trimmed V and J ends, which lost 5 bases and 5 bases, there was a span of 12 bases. This CDR3 contains 14 residues. CDR3 DNA: TGTGCCAGCAGTCTCGGACCTTCGACCGGGGAGCTGTTTTTT. Translation: CASSLGPSTGELFF. The full variable domain, its missing parts supplied by reference TRBV2 and TRBJ2-2, is EPEVTQTPSHQVTQMGQEVILRCVPISNHLYFYWYRQILGQKVEFLVSFYNNEISEKSEIFDDQFSVERPDGSNFTLKIRSTKLEDSAMYFCASSLGPSTGELFFGEGSRLTVL.

The table lists this clone with many counts. The chain joins TRBV14 to TRBJ2-1, with D possibly being TRBD1 or TRBD2 (6 bases each). This CDR3 has 14 amino acids. Deletions cut 4 bases from V and 12 bases from J, with 19 bases between. The germline CDR1 and CDR2 sequences are SGHDN and FVKESK. The CDR3 nucleotides read TGTGCCAGCAGCCTTAGCGGACAGAGAGGGTCGCAGTTCTTC. Its translation: CASSLSGQRGSQFF.

V gene TRBV2 combines with J gene TRBJ2-5, with D possibly matching TRBD1 (5 bases). This CDR3 has 15 residues. The V end lost 6 bases, the J end lost 2 bases, and 16 bases lay between the germline ends. From germline, CDR1 is SNHLY and CDR2 FYNNEI. CDR3 sequence (DNA): TGTGCCAGCAGCTTTTCCCCAGGGCGGCAAGAGACCCAGTACTTC. It encodes CASSFSPGRQETQYF.

This chain joins TRBV4-2 and TRBJ2-1; the D is unclear. CDR3 length: 14 amino acids. Trimming removed 1 base from V and 6 bases from J, with 10 bases in between. Germline assignment: CDR1 LGHNA and CDR2 YNFKEQ. Here the CDR3 reads CASSQGERGNEQFF. The CDR3 bases are TGTGCCAGCAGCCAAGGAGAGAGAGGCAATGAGCAGTTCTTC.

This clone was seen many times. This chain uses TRBV19 with TRBJ1-1; 7 bases match TRBD1. V lost 11 bases and J lost 0; bases outside the gene matches: 15. Germline V gene lookup returns CDR1 LNHDA and CDR2 SQIVND (reference sequence). CDR3 length: 16 residues. CDR3 region: CASKTGEATMNTEAFF. In nucleotides, the CDR3 is TGTGCCTCAAAAACAGGGGAGGCAACTATGAACACTGAAGCTTTCTTT. Combining the CDR3 with reference TRBV19 and TRBJ1-1 gives the whole variable domain DGGITQSPKYLFRKEGQNVTLSCEQNLNHDAMYWYRQDPGQGLRLIYYSQIVNDFQKGDIAEGYSVSREKKESFPLTVTSAQKNPTAFYLCASKTGEATMNTEAFFGQGTRLTVV.

The V gene is TRBV18, the J gene TRBJ1-1, with no clear D. The CDR3 is made up of 15 amino acids. V was shortened by 0 bases and J by 1 base, with 9 bases between the two germline ends. The V gene's germline CDR1 is KGHSH and CDR2 LQKENI. CDR3 in DNA: TGTGCCAGCTCACCACCGGGGAGGGCGAACACTGAAGCTTTCTTT. Translated, it gives CASSPPGRANTEAFF.

V gene TRBV7-2 combines with J gene TRBJ1-3; TRBD1 matches 9 bases. Germline V lookup: CDR1 SGHTA, CDR2 FQGNSA. CDR3 size: 14 residues. The V and J ends lost 1 base and 7 bases, in that order; junction bases with no gene match: 2. This CDR3 is CASSLDRGLNTIYF. In DNA, the CDR3 is TGTGCCAGCAGCTTAGACAGGGGGCTGAACACCATATATTTT.

This chain links TRBV19 with TRBJ1-2, with TRBD1 matching 10 bases. Unmatched junction bases numbered 17, after V lost 9 bases and J lost 7 bases. In germline, CDR1 is LNHDA, CDR2 SQIVND (reference sequence). CDR3 length equals 16 residues. CDR3 DNA sequence: TGTGCCAGCGCACCTCCCCCGGGACAGGGGAAAAGTGGCTACACCTTC. Amino acids: CASAPPPGQGKSGYTF.

This clone was recorded only once. The chain couples TRBV5-1 to TRBJ1-5; 7 bases agree with TRBD1. This CDR3 has 15 amino acids. CDR1 SGHRS and CDR2 YFSETQ come from the germline V gene. J was trimmed by 5 bases and V by 4 bases; bases with no gene match: 9. This chain's CDR3 is CASSPGGGQYQPQHF. The CDR3 region has the DNA TGCGCCAGCAGCCCGGGGGGGGGACAGTATCAGCCCCAGCATTTT.

The chain has TRBV7-9 and TRBJ1-4; a weak D match, TRBD1 (6 bases). The germline gives CDR1 SEHNR, CDR2 FQNEAQ (reference sequence). Trimming took 1 base from V and 3 from J, leaving 9 bases between them. The CDR3 contains 15 residues. The CDR3 DNA is TGTGCCAGCAGCTTAGGAGGGGGTTCTAATGAAAAACTGTTTTTT. It specifies CASSLGGGSNEKLFF.

The gene calls are TRBV2 and TRBJ1-1, with D uncertain. The CDR3 runs to 13 residues. Trimming cost V 3 bases and J 5 bases, with 10 bases left between them. Germline lookup yields CDR1 SNHLY and CDR2 FYNNEI. This chain's CDR3 is CASSDTLRTEAFF. DNA for the CDR3: TGTGCCAGCAGTGACACCCTGAGGACTGAAGCTTTCTTT. The full variable domain, completed using reference TRBV2 and TRBJ1-1, is EPEVTQTPSHQVTQMGQEVILRCVPISNHLYFYWYRQILGQKVEFLVSFYNNEISEKSEIFDDQFSVERPDGSNFTLKIRSTKLEDSAMYFCASSDTLRTEAFFGQGTRLTVV.

The chain uses TRBV6-6 and TRBJ1-5; tentative D call: TRBD1 (5 bases). Trimming removed 6 bases from V and 6 bases from J, with 15 bases in between. CDR1 is MNHNY and CDR2 is SVGAGI in the germline V gene (reference sequence). The CDR3 has 14 amino acids. The CDR3 region is CASSPSGRIQPQHF. DNA of the CDR3: TGTGCCAGCAGCCCATCAGGGAGGATTCAGCCCCAGCATTTT.

The V and J genes are TRBV18 and TRBJ2-3; 14 bases fit TRBD2. Germline V gene lookup returns CDR1 KGHSH and CDR2 LQKENI. This CDR3 is built from 16 residues. The V gene end was trimmed by 3 bases and the J gene end by 4 bases; junction bases not matched to a gene: 3. The CDR3 coding sequence is TGTGCCAGCTCACCGGGGACTAGCGGGGGTTCAGATACGCAGTATTTT. Protein: CASSPGTSGGSDTQYF.

The gene calls are TRBV30 and TRBJ2-3; TRBD1 might be the D (5 bases). The CDR3 runs 16 residues. Trimming removed 0 bases from V and 3 bases from J, with 16 bases in between. Germline loops: CDR1 GTSNPN, CDR2 SVGIG (reference sequence). CDR3 sequence (DNA): TGTGCCTGGAGTGTAGGCGGCAGGGTATGGACAGATACGCAGTATTTT. Translated: CAWSVGGRVWTDTQYF.

The chain links TRBV5-4 to TRBJ2-1; TRBD2 aligns across 7 bases. CDR3 length: 15 residues. J was trimmed by 5 bases and V by 3 bases; bases with no gene match: 8. In germline, CDR1 is SGHNT, CDR2 YYREEE (reference sequence). The DNA for the CDR3 is TGTGCCAGCAGCTCGAGCGGGATTAGAGACAATGAGCAGTTCTTC. Protein product: CASSSSGIRDNEQFF.

The chain joins TRBV10-2 to TRBJ1-1; 10 bases are shared with TRBD1. The CDR3 runs 12 residues. The J segment lost 9 bases and the V segment lost 7 bases, leaving 5 bases of the junction unmatched. Per germline, CDR1 WSHSY and CDR2 SAAADI. The CDR3 coding sequence is TGCGCCAGCACCCGGACAGGGGGGAAAGCTTTCTTT. This sequence encodes CASTRTGGKAFF.

The chain carries TRBV27 and TRBJ2-7, with D perhaps given as TRBD1 or TRBD2 (5 bases each). The germline V and J ends were trimmed by 8 bases and 2 bases, with 13 bases remaining between them. This CDR3 contains 13 residues. The germline CDR1 and CDR2 sequences are MNHEY and SMNVEV (reference sequence). The CDR3 loop is CASGVGTPYEQYF. The CDR3 DNA follows: TGTGCCAGCGGGGTGGGGACCCCCTACGAGCAGTACTTC.

CDR3 coding DNA: TGTGCCAGCAGCTTGGTCAGGAATCAGCCCCAGCATTTT. This codes for CASSLVRNQPQHF. The rearrangement links TRBV5-8 to TRBJ1-5; D not resolved. CDR1 and CDR2 from the germline V gene are SGHTS and YDEGEE. The V end was cut by 0 bases, the J end by 4 bases, with 5 bases between. The CDR3 sequence is 13 residues long.

The chain is built from TRBV6-1 and TRBJ1-1; maybe TRBD1 (6 bases). This CDR3 has 12 amino acids. V lost 2 bases, J lost 11 bases, and 12 bases lay in between. The germline gives CDR1 MNHNS, CDR2 SASEGT. DNA for the CDR3: TGTGCCAGCAGTGAATGGCGGCAGGGGGCTTTCTTT. Protein: CASSEWRQGAFF.